The TCR beta chain under discussion was sequenced for a study of blood T cell repertoires in COVID-19. Per the original data handling: Amplification from reference gene primers served as the basis for estimated nucleated cell counts. Produced via immunoSEQ multiplex PCR; TCRdb's table is partial and in-frame only. V and J calls and clone size are those listed in that table; D and trimming were worked out from the DNA. This repertoire shows 300,000 to 350,000 clones, roughly 86% found once; its top ten account for roughly 9.9%. CDR1 and CDR2 from the germline V gene are SGHNT and YYREEE (reference sequence). The CDR3 extends over 14 amino acids. V lost 5 bases to trimming and J lost 2 bases; unmatched junction nucleotides: 5. Seattle patients were enrolled while actively infected and followed longitudinally.

The TCR originated in a man in his thirties or forties with COVID-19, enrolled during active disease. This rearrangement joins TRBV5-4 to TRBJ2-5; 8 nucleotides align to TRBD1. The sequencing input was peripheral blood. The CDR3 DNA sequence: TGTGCCAGCAGTTCACGGACAGGGCAAGAGACCCAGTACTTC. Its protein product is CASSSRTGQETQYF. Together with reference TRBV5-4 and TRBJ2-5, the CDR3 gives the full variable domain: ETGVTQSPTHLIKTRGQQVTLRCSSQSGHNTVSWYQQALGQGPQFIFQYYREEENGRGNFPPRFSGLQFPNYSSELNVNALELDDSALYLCASSSRTGQETQYFGPGTRLLVL.